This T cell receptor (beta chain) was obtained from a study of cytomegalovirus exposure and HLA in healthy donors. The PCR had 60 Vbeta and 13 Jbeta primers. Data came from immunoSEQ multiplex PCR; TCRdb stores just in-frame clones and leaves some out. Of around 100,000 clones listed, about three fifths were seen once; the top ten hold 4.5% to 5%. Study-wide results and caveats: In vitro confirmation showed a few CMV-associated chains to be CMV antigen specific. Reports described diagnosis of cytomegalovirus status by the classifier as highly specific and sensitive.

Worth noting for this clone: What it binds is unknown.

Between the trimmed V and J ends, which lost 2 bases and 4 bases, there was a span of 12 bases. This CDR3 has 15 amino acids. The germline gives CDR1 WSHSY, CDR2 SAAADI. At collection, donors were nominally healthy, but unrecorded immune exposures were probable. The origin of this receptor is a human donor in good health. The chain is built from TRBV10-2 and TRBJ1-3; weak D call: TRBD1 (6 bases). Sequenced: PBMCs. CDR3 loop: CASSEVDSWGNTIYF. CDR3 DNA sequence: TGCGCCAGCAGTGAGGTGGACAGTTGGGGAAACACCATATATTTT.